The rows below give T cell receptor beta chains drawn from one sample of a study of cytomegalovirus exposure and HLA in healthy donors. Produced via immunoSEQ multiplex PCR; TCRdb's table is partial and in-frame only. Here the sample spans over 200,000 clones, over 70% being singletons. The sequenced sample was PBMCs. These receptors all stem from a woman aged 60-70 years in good health and CMV-seropositive. The CDR3 runs from the conserved cysteine through the conserved F or W. The order of the fields is J gene, V gene, clone size, D gene, CDR3 protein, CDR3 DNA. D genes are given only for firm matches. Not all rows give a size; the values are once, few, many and, for expanded clones, a class.

TRBJ1-6,TRBV19,.,.,CASSLTGVRKDSPLHF,TGTGCCAGTAGCTTGACAGGCGTGAGAAAAGATTCACCCCTCCACTTT
TRBJ2-7,TRBV6-6,.,TRBD1,CASSSRQGTTYEQYF,TGTGCCAGCAGTTCTAGACAGGGAACTACCTACGAGCAGTACTTC
TRBJ2-2,TRBV6-1,.,.,CASSERRGTTGELFF,TGTGCCAGCAGTGAACGGAGGGGTACCACCGGGGAGCTGTTTTTT
TRBJ1-6,TRBV6-1,.,.,CASRTESSYNSPLHF,TGTGCCAGCAGGACAGAAAGCTCCTATAATTCACCCCTCCACTTT
TRBJ2-7,TRBV6-5,few,TRBD1,CASSTGTGGENEQYF,TGTGCCAGCAGTACCGGGACAGGGGGCGAAAACGAGCAGTACTTC
TRBJ1-1,TRBV19,.,TRBD1,CASKGGRTEAFF,TGTGCCTCCAAAGGGGGCAGGACTGAAGCTTTCTTT
TRBJ1-3,TRBV7-2,.,.,CASSPTGGLRNTIYF,TGTGCCAGCAGCCCCACAGGCGGCCTTAGAAACACCATATATTTT
TRBJ1-6,TRBV27,.,TRBD1,CASRRDSLGHTTLHF,TGTGCCAGCAGACGGGACAGCCTAGGGCACACAACCCTCCACTTT
TRBJ1-4,TRBV5-1,few,TRBD1,CASSLVGTEEKLFF,TGCGCCAGCAGCTTGGTGGGGACAGAAGAAAAACTGTTTTTT
TRBJ2-7,TRBV7-2,.,TRBD1,CASSLTGVELEQYF,TGTGCCAGCAGCTTGACAGGGGTAGAGCTCGAGCAGTACTTC
TRBJ2-1,TRBV27,once,TRBD1,CASSSLGQGYEQFF,TGTGCCAGCAGTTCCCTAGGACAGGGCTATGAGCAGTTCTTC
TRBJ1-5,TRBV5-1,.,.,CASSLEGQQPQHF,TGCGCCAGCAGCTTGGAGGGGCAGCAGCCCCAGCATTTT
TRBJ2-7,TRBV6-5,.,TRBD2,CASRSLAGDAYEQYF,TGTGCCAGCAGGTCTTTAGCGGGAGACGCCTACGAGCAGTACTTC
TRBJ1-2,TRBV2,.,TRBD1,CASSELGQGSKGYTF,TGTGCCAGCAGTGAACTGGGACAGGGGTCGAAAGGCTACACCTTC
TRBJ1-2,TRBV6-4,once,.,CASSDLKTGYTF,TGTGCCAGCAGTGACCTAAAAACGGGCTACACCTTC
TRBJ1-5,TRBV5-1,.,.,CASSWESNQPQHF,TGCGCCAGCAGCTGGGAGAGCAATCAGCCCCAGCATTTT
TRBJ2-7,TRBV11-2,.,TRBD1,CASSLLQGNYEQYF,TGTGCCAGCAGCTTACTACAGGGGAACTACGAGCAGTACTTC
TRBJ2-2,TRBV5-1,.,TRBD2,CASSGGLAGVGTGELFF,TGCGCCAGCAGCGGAGGACTAGCGGGAGTTGGGACCGGGGAGCTGTTTTTT
TRBJ1-2,TRBV2,.,.,CASSEQSGNYGYTF,TGTGCCAGCAGTGAACAGTCAGGAAACTATGGCTACACCTTC
TRBJ2-7,TRBV7-2,.,TRBD2,CASSYAGTSGSYEQYF,TGTGCCAGCAGCTACGCCGGGACTAGCGGCTCCTACGAGCAGTACTTC
TRBJ1-2,TRBV5-1,.,.,CASSPDRGGHGYTF,TGCGCCAGCAGCCCTGACCGGGGAGGGCATGGCTACACCTTC
TRBJ2-2,TRBV5-6,.,.,CASKLNTGLITGELFF,TGTGCCAGCAAACTTAATACAGGGTTAATCACCGGGGAGCTGTTTTTT
TRBJ1-1,TRBV7-9,.,.,CASSPLIGDTEAFF,TGTGCCAGCAGCCCCCTCATCGGGGACACTGAAGCTTTCTTT
TRBJ2-3,TRBV7-3,.,.,CASSLTNSYTDTQYF,TGTGCCAGCAGCTTAACGAACTCCTACACAGATACGCAGTATTTT
TRBJ1-6,TRBV30,.,.,CAWRGARSPLHF,TGTGCCTGGAGGGGGGCTCGCTCACCCCTCCACTTT
TRBJ1-2,TRBV7-3,.,.,CASSLTGQGGYTF,TGTGCCAGCAGCTTAACGGGGCAGGGCGGCTACACCTTC
TRBJ1-2,TRBV6-5,.,.,CASIKGVGYGYTF,TGTGCCAGCATTAAAGGGGTGGGCTATGGCTACACCTTC
TRBJ2-5,TRBV9,.,.,CASSVAPRDPETQYF,TGTGCCAGCAGCGTAGCTCCTCGGGATCCGGAGACCCAGTACTTC
TRBJ1-3,TRBV2,.,TRBD1,CASSRKRTGSSVDTIYF,TGTGCCAGCAGTAGGAAGAGGACAGGGTCTTCCGTGGACACCATATATTTT
TRBJ1-6,TRBV10-3,.,TRBD1,CATTRDSSYNSPLHF,TGTGCCACCACCCGGGACAGCTCCTATAATTCACCCCTCCACTTT
TRBJ2-1,TRBV14,.,TRBD2,CASSQEAGVGEQFF,TGTGCCAGCAGCCAGGAAGCGGGAGTCGGTGAGCAGTTCTTC
TRBJ1-5,TRBV7-6,.,TRBD1,CASSPRYRGYNQPQHF,TGTGCCAGCAGCCCTCGGTACAGGGGATACAATCAGCCCCAGCATTTT
TRBJ2-7,TRBV19,few,.,CASSAPGYEQYF,TGTGCCAGTAGTGCCCCAGGGTACGAGCAGTACTTC
TRBJ2-1,TRBV19,.,.,CASSIALGSYNEQFF,TGTGCCAGTAGTATAGCCCTAGGTTCCTACAATGAGCAGTTCTTC
TRBJ1-4,TRBV5-1,.,.,CASSHRASEKLFF,TGCGCCAGCAGCCACAGGGCTAGTGAAAAACTGTTTTTT
TRBJ1-4,TRBV5-1,once,TRBD1,CASSRQGGTTNEKLFF,TGCGCCAGCAGCCGACAGGGGGGTACAACTAATGAAAAACTGTTTTTT
TRBJ2-7,TRBV2,.,.,CASILGGYEQYF,TGTGCCAGCATCCTGGGGGGCTACGAGCAGTACTTC
TRBJ1-1,TRBV6-5,few,.,CASSYSYAGYEAFF,TGTGCCAGCAGTTACTCTTATGCAGGGTATGAAGCTTTCTTT